Presented here are 2 T cell receptor beta chains from one specimen sequenced in a study of blood T cells in healthy people across ages. Combining a sample-barcoded 5' primer with a J-beta primer mix, a second PCR ran for roughly 7 to 11 cycles. TCRdb fed the 5' RACE reads into MiXCR, producing one record per CDR3 protein. The sample carries approximately 1,000,000 distinct CDR3 sequences, less than 45% recorded once. Sample: blood. These receptors all come from a man aged 18 to 29 in good health.

This clonotype was picked up one time. The V gene is TRBV5-1, the J gene TRBJ1-1; 7 bases are shared with TRBD1. V trimming: 4 bases; J trimming: 3 bases; junction bases outside the gene matches: 6. Germline values: CDR1 SGHRS, CDR2 YFSETQ. The CDR3 sequence is 14 residues long. The CDR3 loop reads CASSRDRDDTEAFF. The CDR3 DNA reads as TGCGCCAGCAGCCGAGACAGGGACGACACTGAAGCTTTCTTT.

In this sample, this clonotype turned up a few times. V is TRBV5-5 and J is TRBJ1-2; D call uncertain. Trimming removed 0 bases at V and 13 bases at J, with 10 bases between. Germline CDR1 and CDR2: SGHKS and YYEKEE (reference sequence). CDR3 size: 11 residues. In DNA, the CDR3 is TGTGCCAGCAGCTTGGATTGGGATGGCACCTTC. It specifies CASSLDWDGTF.